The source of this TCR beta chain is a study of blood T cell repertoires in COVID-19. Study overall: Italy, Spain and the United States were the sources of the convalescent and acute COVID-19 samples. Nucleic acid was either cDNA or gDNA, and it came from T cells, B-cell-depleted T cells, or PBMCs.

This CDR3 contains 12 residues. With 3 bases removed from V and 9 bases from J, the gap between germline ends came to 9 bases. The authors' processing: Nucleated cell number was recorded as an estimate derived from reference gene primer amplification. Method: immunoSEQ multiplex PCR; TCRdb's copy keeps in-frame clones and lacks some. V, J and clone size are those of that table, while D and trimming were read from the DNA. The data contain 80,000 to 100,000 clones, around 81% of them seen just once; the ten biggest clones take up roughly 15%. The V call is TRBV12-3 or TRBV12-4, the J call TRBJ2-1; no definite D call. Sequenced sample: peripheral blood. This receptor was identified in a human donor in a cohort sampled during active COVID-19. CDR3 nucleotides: TGTGCCAGCAGTTTCCTTGAGGCTGAGCAGTTCTTC. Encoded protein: CASSFLEAEQFF.